Listed below are T cell receptor beta chains from one sample, sequenced in a study of PD-L1 blockade in urothelial cancer. Clones were read by immunoSEQ multiplex PCR, and TCRdb kept only the in-frame ones, dropping some. The sample lists around 110,000 clones, 75% to 90% occurring once. This specimen was PBMCs, taken around atezolizumab (anti-PD-L1) treatment. The source of these receptors is a man between 60 and 75 years old with urothelial cancer. Each CDR3 is given with its conserved first and last residue. D genes are given only for firm matches. For some rows the clone size is stated as once, few or many, or as a class when expanded; others skip it.

v_call: TRBV28; clone_size: once; d_call: .; j_call: TRBJ2-1; cdr3_nt: TGTGCCAGCAGTGTTACGGTGGTGAGGCAGTTCTTC; cdr3_aa: CASSVTVVRQFF
v_call: TRBV18; clone_size: once; d_call: .; j_call: TRBJ2-5; cdr3_nt: TGTGCCAGCTCACCGGGGCCGAGTCAAGAGACCCAGTACTTC; cdr3_aa: CASSPGPSQETQYF
v_call: TRBV2; clone_size: .; d_call: .; j_call: TRBJ1-1; cdr3_nt: TGTGCCAGCAGTCTCCAGGGACTAAGGGGCACTGAAGCTTTCTTT; cdr3_aa: CASSLQGLRGTEAFF
v_call: TRBV11-2; clone_size: once; d_call: TRBD1; j_call: TRBJ2-5; cdr3_nt: TGTGCCAGCAGCCCCCCCGGGACAGGGGAAGAGACCCAGTACTTC; cdr3_aa: CASSPPGTGEETQYF
v_call: TRBV19; clone_size: once; d_call: TRBD1; j_call: TRBJ1-2; cdr3_nt: TGTGCCAGTAATAACCTGGGACAGCTCTATGGCTACACCTTC; cdr3_aa: CASNNLGQLYGYTF
v_call: TRBV9; clone_size: .; d_call: .; j_call: TRBJ1-2; cdr3_nt: TGTGCCAGCAGCGTAGGGACTCCTAGCAATGGCTACACCTTC; cdr3_aa: CASSVGTPSNGYTF
v_call: TRBV27; clone_size: .; d_call: .; j_call: TRBJ1-5; cdr3_nt: TGTGCCAGCAGTTTAGGAACAGGGATTCAGCCCCAGCATTTT; cdr3_aa: CASSLGTGIQPQHF
v_call: TRBV5-1; clone_size: .; d_call: TRBD1; j_call: TRBJ1-1; cdr3_nt: TGCGCCAGCAGCTTGGCCGACAGGGGAGGCACTGAAGCTTTCTTT; cdr3_aa: CASSLADRGGTEAFF
v_call: TRBV7-9; clone_size: .; d_call: TRBD2; j_call: TRBJ2-1; cdr3_nt: TGTGCCAGCAGCCACGGACTAGGCTCCAATGAGCAGTTCTTC; cdr3_aa: CASSHGLGSNEQFF
v_call: TRBV7-2; clone_size: .; d_call: TRBD1; j_call: TRBJ1-2; cdr3_nt: TGTGCCAGCAGCCTTGGGACAGGGGGGGTTGGCTACACCTTC; cdr3_aa: CASSLGTGGVGYTF
v_call: TRBV7-9; clone_size: .; d_call: .; j_call: TRBJ1-5; cdr3_nt: TGTGCCAGCAGCTTCGGACATAGCAATCAGCCCCAGCATTTT; cdr3_aa: CASSFGHSNQPQHF
v_call: TRBV2; clone_size: .; d_call: .; j_call: TRBJ1-5; cdr3_nt: TGTGCCAGCGGGGCAGAGCATAGCAATCAGCCCCAGCATTTT; cdr3_aa: CASGAEHSNQPQHF
v_call: TRBV11-3; clone_size: .; d_call: TRBD2; j_call: TRBJ2-5; cdr3_nt: TGTGCCAGCAGCTTAGTTAGCGGGGGGGCCCAAGAGACCCAGTACTTC; cdr3_aa: CASSLVSGGAQETQYF
v_call: TRBV28; clone_size: .; d_call: .; j_call: TRBJ1-5; cdr3_nt: TGTGCCAGCAGACCCAGGGTTAACAACAATCAGCCCCAGCATTTT; cdr3_aa: CASRPRVNNNQPQHF
v_call: TRBV28; clone_size: .; d_call: TRBD1; j_call: TRBJ1-4; cdr3_nt: TGTGCCAGCAGAAGAGGACAGGTTGAAAAACTGTTTTTT; cdr3_aa: CASRRGQVEKLFF
v_call: TRBV6-5; clone_size: .; d_call: TRBD2; j_call: TRBJ2-1; cdr3_nt: TGTGCCAGCAGTTACATGGTAGCGGGAGCCGGTGAGCAGTTCTTC; cdr3_aa: CASSYMVAGAGEQFF
v_call: TRBV6-6; clone_size: once; d_call: .; j_call: TRBJ2-3; cdr3_nt: TGTGCCAGCAGCACGAAGCTAGCGCCTAGCACAGATACGCAGTATTTT; cdr3_aa: CASSTKLAPSTDTQYF
v_call: TRBV2; clone_size: once; d_call: .; j_call: TRBJ1-1; cdr3_nt: TGTGCCAGCAGTGTTGAGAACAGCCTTGCTAACACTGAAGCTTTCTTT; cdr3_aa: CASSVENSLANTEAFF
v_call: TRBV19; clone_size: .; d_call: TRBD2; j_call: TRBJ2-7; cdr3_nt: TGTGCCAGTAGACCTGGACTAGCGGGAGAACCCGAGCAGTACTTC; cdr3_aa: CASRPGLAGEPEQYF
v_call: TRBV28; clone_size: .; d_call: .; j_call: TRBJ2-3; cdr3_nt: TGTGCCAGCAGTTTGGGAGGACTAATGTTGTCGGATACGCAGTATTTT; cdr3_aa: CASSLGGLMLSDTQYF
v_call: TRBV18; clone_size: .; d_call: TRBD1; j_call: TRBJ1-1; cdr3_nt: TGTGCCAGCTCACCAAATCCACCGGGACAGGGGAACACTGAAGCTTTCTTT; cdr3_aa: CASSPNPPGQGNTEAFF
v_call: TRBV28; clone_size: .; d_call: TRBD1; j_call: TRBJ2-7; cdr3_nt: TGTGCCAGCAGTTTGCCGGCCACAGGGGGTTACGAGCAGTACTTC; cdr3_aa: CASSLPATGGYEQYF
v_call: TRBV5-1; clone_size: .; d_call: .; j_call: TRBJ1-1; cdr3_nt: TGCGCCAGCGGAAAGGGAGGTACTGAAGCTTTCTTT; cdr3_aa: CASGKGGTEAFF
v_call: TRBV14; clone_size: .; d_call: TRBD1; j_call: TRBJ2-7; cdr3_nt: TGTGCCAGCAGCCTCCGACAGGGGTGGTCCTACGAGCAGTACTTC; cdr3_aa: CASSLRQGWSYEQYF
v_call: TRBV4-2; clone_size: few; d_call: .; j_call: TRBJ1-2; cdr3_nt: TGTGCCAGCAGCCGGGCAGAAGGGGGAGTCATCGGCTACACCTTC; cdr3_aa: CASSRAEGGVIGYTF
v_call: TRBV5-1; clone_size: .; d_call: TRBD2; j_call: TRBJ2-7; cdr3_nt: TGCGCCAGCAGCCCGTTCACTAGCGGGAGCTACGAGCAGTACTTC; cdr3_aa: CASSPFTSGSYEQYF
v_call: TRBV4-1; clone_size: .; d_call: .; j_call: TRBJ1-4; cdr3_nt: TGCGCCAGCAGCCAGGGTAAGGGGTCTAATGAAAAACTGTTTTTT; cdr3_aa: CASSQGKGSNEKLFF
v_call: TRBV7-8; clone_size: .; d_call: TRBD2; j_call: TRBJ2-1; cdr3_nt: TGTGCCAGCAGCTTATCGACTAGCGGGGGTCCAGCGGGGTTCTTC; cdr3_aa: CASSLSTSGGPAGFF
v_call: TRBV6-1; clone_size: .; d_call: TRBD2; j_call: TRBJ2-7; cdr3_nt: TGTGCCAGCAGTGAAGCCTTGACTAGCGGGCTATACGAGCAGTACTTC; cdr3_aa: CASSEALTSGLYEQYF
v_call: TRBV2; clone_size: .; d_call: .; j_call: TRBJ2-5; cdr3_nt: TGTGCCACCGGGCTGACAGCTAACCAAGAGACCCAGTACTTC; cdr3_aa: CATGLTANQETQYF
v_call: TRBV7-9; clone_size: .; d_call: .; j_call: TRBJ1-2; cdr3_nt: TGTGCCAGCAGCTTAGGGGGAGGTAACGGCTACACCTTC; cdr3_aa: CASSLGGGNGYTF
v_call: TRBV5-1; clone_size: .; d_call: .; j_call: TRBJ2-7; cdr3_nt: TGCGCCAGCAGCGGCGGGGCTCTAGACTACGAGCAGTACTTC; cdr3_aa: CASSGGALDYEQYF
v_call: TRBV18; clone_size: .; d_call: .; j_call: TRBJ1-5; cdr3_nt: TGTGCCAGCTCACCAGGCAGATCAGGGCAGCCCCAGCATTTT; cdr3_aa: CASSPGRSGQPQHF
v_call: TRBV10-3; clone_size: .; d_call: TRBD1; j_call: TRBJ1-3; cdr3_nt: TGTGCCATCAGTGCCGTCCCGGGACAGGGGGCAGGAGGAAACACCATATATTTT; cdr3_aa: CAISAVPGQGAGGNTIYF
v_call: TRBV2; clone_size: .; d_call: .; j_call: TRBJ2-1; cdr3_nt: TGTGCCAGCACCGGGCGGGATGAGCAGTTCTTC; cdr3_aa: CASTGRDEQFF
v_call: TRBV7-2; clone_size: .; d_call: .; j_call: TRBJ2-7; cdr3_nt: TGTGCCAGCAGCTTAGCTCGGGGCGTCGGGAGCTCCTACGAGCAGTACTTC; cdr3_aa: CASSLARGVGSSYEQYF
v_call: TRBV9; clone_size: few; d_call: .; j_call: TRBJ2-5; cdr3_nt: TGTGCCAGCAGCGTAGCCCCGTTGGGAGTCCAAGAGACCCAGTACTTC; cdr3_aa: CASSVAPLGVQETQYF
v_call: TRBV29-1; clone_size: .; d_call: TRBD1; j_call: TRBJ2-7; cdr3_nt: TGCAGCGTTGAAGAGGACAGGGCCTACGAGCAGTACTTC; cdr3_aa: CSVEEDRAYEQYF
v_call: TRBV28; clone_size: .; d_call: .; j_call: TRBJ1-4; cdr3_nt: TGTGCCAGCACTGTGGGCCAGAAGGAAAAACTGTTTTTT; cdr3_aa: CASTVGQKEKLFF
v_call: TRBV6-5; clone_size: .; d_call: .; j_call: TRBJ2-3; cdr3_nt: TGTGCCAGCAAAAGGGACTCCTTCTCTACAGATACGCAGTATTTT; cdr3_aa: CASKRDSFSTDTQYF
v_call: TRBV5-1; clone_size: .; d_call: TRBD2; j_call: TRBJ2-2; cdr3_nt: TGCGCCAGCAGCTTGGGGACTAGCGGGTACCCCACCGGGGAGCTGTTTTTT; cdr3_aa: CASSLGTSGYPTGELFF
v_call: TRBV9; clone_size: .; d_call: TRBD1; j_call: TRBJ1-3; cdr3_nt: TGTGCCAGCAGCGGGGACAGGCCCTCTGGAAACACCATATATTTT; cdr3_aa: CASSGDRPSGNTIYF
v_call: TRBV18; clone_size: .; d_call: .; j_call: TRBJ2-1; cdr3_nt: TGTGCCAGCTCACCAGACAGAAGCTCCTACAATGAGCAGTTCTTC; cdr3_aa: CASSPDRSSYNEQFF
v_call: TRBV5-1; clone_size: .; d_call: TRBD2; j_call: TRBJ2-3; cdr3_nt: TGCGCCAGCAGCTTGGCCCCTAGCGGGGGGGCGGAGGGAGATACGCAGTATTTT; cdr3_aa: CASSLAPSGGAEGDTQYF
v_call: TRBV5-6; clone_size: .; d_call: TRBD1; j_call: TRBJ1-2; cdr3_nt: TGTGCCAGCAGCCGGGACAGGGGGCAAAGAGGCTACACCTTC; cdr3_aa: CASSRDRGQRGYTF
v_call: TRBV5-4; clone_size: .; d_call: TRBD1; j_call: TRBJ2-1; cdr3_nt: TGTGCCAGCAGCTTGGGGACAGGGGGGGGTGAGCAGTTCTTC; cdr3_aa: CASSLGTGGGEQFF
v_call: TRBV5-1; clone_size: .; d_call: TRBD1; j_call: TRBJ1-1; cdr3_nt: TGCGCCAGCAGCGCCCCGGACAGGATGGGCACTGAAGCTTTCTTT; cdr3_aa: CASSAPDRMGTEAFF
v_call: TRBV6-5; clone_size: .; d_call: .; j_call: TRBJ2-5; cdr3_nt: TGTGCCAGCAGTTACTCGGGGAGGTCGGAGACCCAGTACTTC; cdr3_aa: CASSYSGRSETQYF
v_call: TRBV19; clone_size: .; d_call: TRBD1; j_call: TRBJ2-5; cdr3_nt: TGTGCCAGTAGTATTAGACAGGGGGGAGAGACCCAGTACTTC; cdr3_aa: CASSIRQGGETQYF
v_call: TRBV11-1; clone_size: .; d_call: .; j_call: TRBJ2-3; cdr3_nt: TGTGCCAGCAGCTTAGTGGCGGTTAGCACAGATACGCAGTATTTT; cdr3_aa: CASSLVAVSTDTQYF
v_call: TRBV7-3; clone_size: .; d_call: TRBD2; j_call: TRBJ2-1; cdr3_nt: TGTGCCAGCAGCGGGATGACTAGCGGAACCTACAATGAGCAGTTCTTC; cdr3_aa: CASSGMTSGTYNEQFF
v_call: TRBV6-6; clone_size: .; d_call: .; j_call: TRBJ1-4; cdr3_nt: TGTGCCAGCAGTTACGGGGGGACTAATGAAAAACTGTTTTTT; cdr3_aa: CASSYGGTNEKLFF
v_call: TRBV4-1; clone_size: .; d_call: TRBD1; j_call: TRBJ2-7; cdr3_nt: TGCGCCAGCAGCCAAGCCGGGGAGACAGGGGCCCTGGGCTGGCGTCGTTACGAGCAGTACTTC; cdr3_aa: CASSQAGETGALGWRRYEQYF
v_call: TRBV5-1; clone_size: .; d_call: TRBD2; j_call: TRBJ2-1; cdr3_nt: TGCGCCAGCAGCTTGGGAGCGGGGGCTACGGGTGAGCAGTTCTTC; cdr3_aa: CASSLGAGATGEQFF
v_call: TRBV10-3; clone_size: .; d_call: .; j_call: TRBJ2-7; cdr3_nt: TGTGCCATCAGTGATTCGAACAAGCAGTACTTC; cdr3_aa: CAISDSNKQYF
v_call: TRBV7-3; clone_size: few; d_call: .; j_call: TRBJ1-2; cdr3_nt: TGTGCCAGCAGCTCGGGTAATTCGGGCTATGGCTACACCTTC; cdr3_aa: CASSSGNSGYGYTF